A selection of T cell receptor beta chains follows, all from one sample in a study of graft-versus-host responses after intestinal transplantation. The antigens of these receptors remain unknown. Assay: immunoSEQ multiplex PCR; the TCRdb copy retains only in-frame clones and omits some. The data show more than 60,000 clones, with roughly 87% seen just once and approximately 1.4% held by the top ten. The specimen comprised unstimulated CD8+ T cells sorted from spleen or lymph node cells, sampled before intestinal transplant. The receptors come from a human donor who received an intestinal transplant. CDR3s include the opening cysteine and the closing phenylalanine or tryptophan. Fields, in order: J gene, CDR3 length, D gene, V gene, clone size, CDR3 protein, CDR3 DNA. The D gene is left open where the match is weak. Size is omitted from some rows. Given values are once, few, many or a class for expanded clones.

>TRBJ1-1|12|NA|TRBV27|NA
CASSFGGGEAFF
TGTGCCAGCAGTTTTGGGGGAGGGGAAGCTTTCTTT
>TRBJ2-7|12|NA|TRBV7-9|NA
CASSLRGYEQYF
TGTGCCAGCAGCTTGCGCGGCTACGAGCAGTACTTC
>TRBJ2-7|14|TRBD1|TRBV9|NA
CASSEGDSSYEQYF
TGTGCCAGCAGCGAGGGGGACAGTTCCTACGAGCAGTACTTC
>TRBJ2-7|11|NA|TRBV7-8|NA
CASSQGGEQYF
TGTGCCAGCAGCCAAGGCGGGGAGCAGTACTTC
>TRBJ2-7|17|NA|TRBV6-9|NA
CASSATPSGTPPYEQYF
TGTGCCAGCAGCGCGACCCCCTCCGGGACACCTCCATACGAGCAGTACTTC
>TRBJ2-7|12|TRBD1|TRBV19|NA
CASSPGTVEQYF
TGTGCCAGTAGCCCCGGGACAGTCGAGCAGTACTTC
>TRBJ2-7|14|NA|TRBV9|NA
CASSPSDSPGGQYF
TGTGCCAGCAGCCCATCCGACAGTCCTGGTGGGCAGTACTTC
>TRBJ2-3|17|NA|TRBV9|NA
CASSPEGSLAPPDTQYF
TGTGCCAGCAGCCCCGAGGGATCTCTCGCCCCACCTGATACGCAGTATTTT
>TRBJ1-1|14|NA|TRBV19|once
CASSIDGRATEAFF
TGTGCCAGTAGTATCGATGGGAGGGCCACTGAAGCTTTCTTT
>TRBJ2-1|14|TRBD2|TRBV6-5|NA
CASSWTSLDNEQFF
TGTGCCAGCAGTTGGACTAGTCTCGACAATGAGCAGTTCTTC
>TRBJ1-3|14|NA|TRBV6-1|few
CASSLQGSGNTIYF
TGTGCCAGCAGTTTACAGGGCTCTGGAAACACCATATATTTT
>TRBJ1-2|13|TRBD1|TRBV11-1|NA
CASSLGGTEGYTF
TGTGCCAGCAGCCTAGGGGGGACAGAAGGCTACACCTTC
>TRBJ2-3|16|TRBD1|TRBV27|once
CASSLGDSSPTDTQYF
TGTGCCAGCAGTTTAGGGGACAGTTCCCCCACAGATACGCAGTATTTT
>TRBJ1-4|15|TRBD1|TRBV11-2|NA
CASSPWDSTNEKLFF
TGTGCCAGCAGCCCCTGGGACAGCACCAATGAAAAACTGTTTTTT
>TRBJ2-1|15|NA|TRBV5-4|NA
CASSLRGSSYNEQFF
TGTGCCAGCAGCTTACGGGGGAGCTCCTACAATGAGCAGTTCTTC
>TRBJ1-1|16|TRBD1|TRBV5-4|NA
CASSLGDRGVGAEAFF
TGTGCCAGCAGCTTGGGGGACAGGGGTGTTGGCGCTGAAGCTTTCTTT
>TRBJ1-1|13|NA|TRBV9|NA
CASSVGDNTEAFF
TGTGCCAGCAGCGTCGGTGATAACACTGAAGCTTTCTTT
>TRBJ2-1|17|NA|TRBV7-2|NA
CASSSPAGQSFYNEQFF
TGTGCCAGCAGCTCCCCAGCCGGACAGTCTTTCTACAATGAGCAGTTCTTC
>TRBJ1-2|10|TRBD1|TRBV20-1|NA
CTTGAGGYTF
TGCACCACAGGGGCAGGCGGCTACACCTTC
>TRBJ2-7|15|NA|TRBV7-6|NA
CASSGFGFERHEQYF
TGTGCCAGCAGCGGGTTCGGGTTTGAAAGACACGAGCAGTACTTC
>TRBJ1-1|11|NA|TRBV29-1|NA
CSVADSLVAFF
TGCAGCGTGGCCGACAGTTTAGTGGCTTTCTTT
>TRBJ2-7|15|TRBD1|TRBV2|NA
CASSPRTGGESEQYF
TGTGCCAGCAGCCCGAGGACAGGGGGCGAGTCCGAGCAGTACTTC
>TRBJ1-1|15|TRBD1|TRBV25-1|NA
CASSGLTGANTEAFF
TGTGCCAGCAGTGGATTGACAGGGGCAAACACTGAAGCTTTCTTT
>TRBJ2-7|14|TRBD1|TRBV5-5|NA
CASSPGQGVGEQYF
TGCGCCAGCAGCCCGGGACAGGGGGTAGGAGAGCAGTACTTC
>TRBJ1-6|15|NA|TRBV6-6|few
CASSYSGGTNSPLHF
TGTGCCAGCAGTTACTCGGGAGGAACGAATTCACCCCTCCACTTT
>TRBJ2-1|11|NA|TRBV29-1|once
CSVTTYNEQFF
TGCAGCGTGACTACCTACAATGAGCAGTTCTTC
>TRBJ2-7|13|NA|TRBV9|once
CASSVGDTYEQYF
TGTGCCAGCAGCGTGGGAGATACCTACGAGCAGTACTTC
>TRBJ1-5|15|NA|TRBV11-2|NA
CASSLGQYSNQPQHF
TGTGCCAGCAGCTTAGGACAGTATAGCAATCAGCCCCAGCATTTT
>TRBJ2-7|14|NA|TRBV6-6|NA
CASSYSRESYEQYF
TGTGCCAGCAGTTACTCGAGGGAGTCCTACGAGCAGTACTTC
>TRBJ2-7|12|NA|TRBV2|NA
CASLDRTYEQYF
TGTGCCAGCCTCGACAGGACCTACGAGCAGTACTTC
>TRBJ1-5|14|TRBD1|TRBV19|NA
CASSTRTGNQPQHF
TGTGCCAGTAGTACCCGGACAGGGAATCAGCCCCAGCATTTT
>TRBJ2-1|11|NA|TRBV9|NA
CASSVTGEQFF
TGTGCCAGCAGCGTGACGGGGGAGCAGTTCTTC
>TRBJ1-2|15|NA|TRBV7-9|NA
CASSLVGDDNYGYTF
TGTGCCAGCAGCTTAGTAGGAGATGATAACTATGGCTACACCTTC
>TRBJ1-1|11|NA|TRBV2|NA
CATEGDTEAFF
TGTGCCACAGAAGGAGACACTGAAGCTTTCTTT
>TRBJ2-7|13|NA|TRBV29-1|NA
CSVVGGQTYEQYF
TGCAGCGTTGTCGGGGGACAGACCTACGAGCAGTACTTC
>TRBJ2-7|14|NA|TRBV7-8|NA
CASASGDVSREQYF
TGTGCCTCCGCGTCAGGGGATGTGTCGCGCGAGCAGTACTTC
>TRBJ2-7|15|TRBD1|TRBV29-1|few
CSVETGTEVSYEQYF
TGCAGCGTTGAAACTGGGACAGAAGTCTCCTACGAGCAGTACTTC